This TCR beta chain is from a study of blood T cell repertoires in COVID-19. Study background: Sample material is recorded as cDNA or gDNA derived from T cells, B-cell-depleted T cells, or PBMCs.

The authors' processing: It was from reference gene primer amplification that nucleated cell counts were estimated. The method was immunoSEQ multiplex PCR; TCRdb's version includes in-frame clones alone and lacks a portion of them. The DNA was the basis for D and trimming; V, J and clone size are from that table. The table includes some 380,000 clones, around 90% detected once. Germline CDR1 and CDR2: SEHNR and FQNEAQ (reference sequence). V was cut by 1 base and J by 0 bases, with 6 bases left in between. The CDR3 loop spans 15 amino acids. The sequence was obtained from a man between 18 and 35 years old with active or convalescent COVID-19. The chain uses TRBV7-9 and TRBJ2-2; possibly TRBD2 for D (6 bases). Specimen: peripheral blood. Written as DNA, the CDR3 is TGTGCCAGCAGCTTAGGCGGGACGAACACCGGGGAGCTGTTTTTT. It codes for CASSLGGTNTGELFF.